This TCR beta chain was documented in a study of T cells in Graves' hyperthyroidism and ophthalmopathy. Overall study findings and caveats: Most clonotypes expanded in thyroid above 0.001 were likewise present in blood. Ophthalmopathy got predicted by the model a median approximately 6.4 months before its onset.

V trimming: 5 bases; J trimming: 1 base; junction bases outside the gene matches: 1. The CDR3 is 14 amino acids. Germline CDR1 and CDR2: DFQATT and SNEGSKA (reference sequence). Authors of the study amplified TCR beta CDR3 regions from RNA transcripts. TCR CDR3 underwent first-round RT-PCR with the HTBI primer set. TCRdb reprocessed the multiplex PCR reads via MiXCR and lists one record per CDR3 protein. The repertoire has about 640,000 distinct CDR3 sequences, around 20% of them found once; the top ten carry about 34%. This clonotype appeared many times. Antigen specificity is unknown. The V gene is TRBV20-1, the J gene TRBJ2-1; TRBD2 matches at 11 bases. The clonotype originates from a young man with Graves' ophthalmopathy. Material: blood. CDR3 DNA sequence: TGCAGTGCTTCTAGCGGGAGGTCCTACAATGAGCAGTTCTTC. This encodes CSASSGRSYNEQFF.